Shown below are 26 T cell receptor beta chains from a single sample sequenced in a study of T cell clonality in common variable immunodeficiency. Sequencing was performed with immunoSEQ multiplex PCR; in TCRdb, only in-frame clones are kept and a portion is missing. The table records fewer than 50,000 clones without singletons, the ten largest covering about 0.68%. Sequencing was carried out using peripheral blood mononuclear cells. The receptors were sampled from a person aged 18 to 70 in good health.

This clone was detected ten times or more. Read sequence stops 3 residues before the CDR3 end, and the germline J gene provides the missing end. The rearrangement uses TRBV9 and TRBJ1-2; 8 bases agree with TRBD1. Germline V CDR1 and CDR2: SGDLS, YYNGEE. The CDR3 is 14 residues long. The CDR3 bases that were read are TGTGCCAGCAGCGTCGCACCAGACAGGGGAGGC. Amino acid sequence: CASSVAPDRGG. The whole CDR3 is CASSVAPDRGGYTF.

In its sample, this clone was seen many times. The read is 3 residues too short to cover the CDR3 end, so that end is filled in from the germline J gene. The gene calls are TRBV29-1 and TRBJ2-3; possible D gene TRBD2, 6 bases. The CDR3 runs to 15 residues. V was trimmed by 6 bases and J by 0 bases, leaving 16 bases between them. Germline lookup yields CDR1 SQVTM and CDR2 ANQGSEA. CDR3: CSVLGGDTSTDTQYF. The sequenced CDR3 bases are TGCAGCGTCCTGGGGGGAGACACTAGCACAGATACG.

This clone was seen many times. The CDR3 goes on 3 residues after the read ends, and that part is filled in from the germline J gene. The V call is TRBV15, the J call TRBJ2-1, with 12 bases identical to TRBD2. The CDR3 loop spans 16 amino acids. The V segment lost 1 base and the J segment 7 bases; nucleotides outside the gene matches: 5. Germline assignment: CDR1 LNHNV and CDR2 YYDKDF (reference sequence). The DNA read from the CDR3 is TGTGCCACCAGCAGAGGACGACTAGCGGGAGTAAATGAG. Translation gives CATSRGRLAGVNE. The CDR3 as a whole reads CATSRGRLAGVNEQFF.

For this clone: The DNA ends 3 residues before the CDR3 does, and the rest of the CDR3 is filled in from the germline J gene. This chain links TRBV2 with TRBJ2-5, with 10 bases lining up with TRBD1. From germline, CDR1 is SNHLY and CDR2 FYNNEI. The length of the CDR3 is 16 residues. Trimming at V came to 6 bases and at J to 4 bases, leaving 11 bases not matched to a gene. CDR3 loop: CASSTDRGRGGETQYF. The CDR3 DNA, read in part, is TGTGCCAGCAGCACCGACAGGGGGCGTGGAGGAGAGACC. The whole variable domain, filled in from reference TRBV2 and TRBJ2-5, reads EPEVTQTPSHQVTQMGQEVILRCVPISNHLYFYWYRQILGQKVEFLVSFYNNEISEKSEIFDDQFSVERPDGSNFTLKIRSTKLEDSAMYFCASSTDRGRGGETQYFGPGTRLLVL.

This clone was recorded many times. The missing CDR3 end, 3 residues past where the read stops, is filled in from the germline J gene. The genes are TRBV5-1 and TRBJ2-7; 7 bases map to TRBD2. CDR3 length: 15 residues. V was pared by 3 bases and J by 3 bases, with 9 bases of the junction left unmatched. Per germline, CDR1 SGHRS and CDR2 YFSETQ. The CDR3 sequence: CASSWRAGPNYEQYF. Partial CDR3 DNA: TGCGCCAGCAGCTGGCGAGCGGGACCGAACTACGAG.

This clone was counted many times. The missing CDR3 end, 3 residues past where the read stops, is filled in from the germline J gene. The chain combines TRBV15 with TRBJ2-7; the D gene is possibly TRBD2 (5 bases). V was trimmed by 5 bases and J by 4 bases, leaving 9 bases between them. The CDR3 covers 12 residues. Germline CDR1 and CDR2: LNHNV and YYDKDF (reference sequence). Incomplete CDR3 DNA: TGTGCCACCAGCCACGACTATTACGAG. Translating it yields CATSHDYYE. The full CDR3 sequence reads CATSHDYYEQYF.

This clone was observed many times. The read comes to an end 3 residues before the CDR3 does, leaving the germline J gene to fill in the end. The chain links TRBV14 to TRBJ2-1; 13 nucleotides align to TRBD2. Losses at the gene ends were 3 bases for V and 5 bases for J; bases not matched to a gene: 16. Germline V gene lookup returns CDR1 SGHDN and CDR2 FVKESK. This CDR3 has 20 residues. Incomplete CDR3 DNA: TGTGCCAGCAGCCAGCTATACGGGACTAGCGGGAAGAGGGTCCACAATGAG. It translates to CASSQLYGTSGKRVHNE. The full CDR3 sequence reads CASSQLYGTSGKRVHNEQFF.

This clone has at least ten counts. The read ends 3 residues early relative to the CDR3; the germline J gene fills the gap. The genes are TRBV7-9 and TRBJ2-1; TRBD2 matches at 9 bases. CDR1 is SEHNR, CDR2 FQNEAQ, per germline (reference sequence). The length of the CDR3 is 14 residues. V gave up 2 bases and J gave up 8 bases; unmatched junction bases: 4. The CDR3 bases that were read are TGTGCCAGCAGCTTAAGTAGCGGGAGTGATGAG. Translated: CASSLSSGSDE. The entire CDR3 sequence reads CASSLSSGSDEQFF.

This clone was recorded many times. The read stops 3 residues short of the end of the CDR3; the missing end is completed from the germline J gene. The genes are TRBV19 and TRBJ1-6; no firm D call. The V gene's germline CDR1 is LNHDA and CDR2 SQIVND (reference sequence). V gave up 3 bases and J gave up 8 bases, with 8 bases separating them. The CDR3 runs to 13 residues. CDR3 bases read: TGTGCCAGTAGTATTCACGCGGATTCACCC. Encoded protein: CASSIHADSP. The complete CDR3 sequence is CASSIHADSPLHF.

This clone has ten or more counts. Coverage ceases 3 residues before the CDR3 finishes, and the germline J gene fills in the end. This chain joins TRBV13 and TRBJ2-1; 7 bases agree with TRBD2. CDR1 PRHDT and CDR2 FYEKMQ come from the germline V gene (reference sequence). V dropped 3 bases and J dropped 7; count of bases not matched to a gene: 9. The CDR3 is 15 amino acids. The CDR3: CASSFRAGSPNEQFF. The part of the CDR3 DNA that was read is TGTGCCAGCAGCTTCCGAGCGGGGAGCCCAAATGAG. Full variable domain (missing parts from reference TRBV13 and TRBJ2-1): AAGVIQSPRHLIKEKRETATLKCYPIPRHDTVYWYQQGPGQDPQFLISFYEKMQSDKGSIPDRFSAQQFSDYHSELNMSSLELGDSALYFCASSFRAGSPNEQFFGPGTRLTVL.

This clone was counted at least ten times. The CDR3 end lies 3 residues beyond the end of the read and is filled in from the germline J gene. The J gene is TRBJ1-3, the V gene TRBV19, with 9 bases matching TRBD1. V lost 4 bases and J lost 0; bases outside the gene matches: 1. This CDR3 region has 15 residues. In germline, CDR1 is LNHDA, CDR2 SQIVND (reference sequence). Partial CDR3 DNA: TGTGCCAGTAGTAGGGGACAGGGCTCTGGAAACACC. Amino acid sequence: CASSRGQGSGNT. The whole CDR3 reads CASSRGQGSGNTIYF.

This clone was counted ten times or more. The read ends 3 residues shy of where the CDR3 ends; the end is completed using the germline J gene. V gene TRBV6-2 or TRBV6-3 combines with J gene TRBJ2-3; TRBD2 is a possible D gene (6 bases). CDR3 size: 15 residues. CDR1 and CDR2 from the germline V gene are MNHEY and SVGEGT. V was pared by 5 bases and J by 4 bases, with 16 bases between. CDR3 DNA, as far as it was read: TGTGCCAGCAGTGCCGGGGACTCTTGGCCAGATACG. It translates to CASSAGDSWPDT. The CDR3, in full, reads CASSAGDSWPDTQYF.

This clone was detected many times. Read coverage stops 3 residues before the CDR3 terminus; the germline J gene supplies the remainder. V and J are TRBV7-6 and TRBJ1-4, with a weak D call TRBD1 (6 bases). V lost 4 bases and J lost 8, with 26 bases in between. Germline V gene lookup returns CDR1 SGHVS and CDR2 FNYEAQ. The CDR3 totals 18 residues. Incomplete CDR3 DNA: TGTGCCAGCAGCTCTGGTCATCCGGGACAAATTCTTAACGAAAAA. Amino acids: CASSSGHPGQILNEK. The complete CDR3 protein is CASSSGHPGQILNEKLFF.

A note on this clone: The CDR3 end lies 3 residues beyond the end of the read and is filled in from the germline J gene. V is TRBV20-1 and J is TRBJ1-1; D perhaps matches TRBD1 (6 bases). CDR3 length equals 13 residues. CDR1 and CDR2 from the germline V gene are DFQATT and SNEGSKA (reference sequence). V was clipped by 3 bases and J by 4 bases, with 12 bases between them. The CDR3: CSASYRDGTEAFF. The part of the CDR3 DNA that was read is TGCAGTGCTAGTTACAGGGATGGCACTGAA.

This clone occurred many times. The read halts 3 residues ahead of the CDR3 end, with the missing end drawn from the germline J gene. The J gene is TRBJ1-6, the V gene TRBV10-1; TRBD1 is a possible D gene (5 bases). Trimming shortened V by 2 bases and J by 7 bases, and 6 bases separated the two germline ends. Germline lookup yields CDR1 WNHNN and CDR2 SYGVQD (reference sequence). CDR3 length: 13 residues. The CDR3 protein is CASSEGANSPLHF. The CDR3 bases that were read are TGCGCCAGCAGTGAGGGGGCCAATTCACCC.

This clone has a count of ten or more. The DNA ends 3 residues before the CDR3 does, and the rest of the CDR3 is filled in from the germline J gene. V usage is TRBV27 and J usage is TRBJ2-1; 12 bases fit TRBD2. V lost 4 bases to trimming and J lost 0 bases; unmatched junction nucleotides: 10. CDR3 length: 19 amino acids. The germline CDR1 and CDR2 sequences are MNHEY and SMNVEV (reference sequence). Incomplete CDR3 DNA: TGTGCCAGCAGTTCCCAGGGACTAGCGGGTTTGAGCTCCTACAATGAG. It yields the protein CASSSQGLAGLSSYNE. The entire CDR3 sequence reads CASSSQGLAGLSSYNEQFF.

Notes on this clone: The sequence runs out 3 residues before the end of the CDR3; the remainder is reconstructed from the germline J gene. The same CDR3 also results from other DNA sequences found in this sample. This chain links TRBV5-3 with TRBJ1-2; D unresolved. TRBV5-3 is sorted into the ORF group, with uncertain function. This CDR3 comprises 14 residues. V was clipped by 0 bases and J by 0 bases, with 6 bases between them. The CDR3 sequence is CARSLEAPNYGYTF. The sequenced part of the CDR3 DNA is TGTGCCAGAAGCTTGGAGGCCCCTAACTATGGC.

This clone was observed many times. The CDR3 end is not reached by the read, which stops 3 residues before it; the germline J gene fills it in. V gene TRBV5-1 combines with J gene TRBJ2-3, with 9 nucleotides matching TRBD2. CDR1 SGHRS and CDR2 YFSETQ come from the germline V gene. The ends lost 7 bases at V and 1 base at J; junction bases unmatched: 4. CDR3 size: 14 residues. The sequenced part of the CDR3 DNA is TGCGCCAGCGGTTCTAGCGGGGGCACAGATACG. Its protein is CASGSSGGTDT. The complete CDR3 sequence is CASGSSGGTDTQYF.

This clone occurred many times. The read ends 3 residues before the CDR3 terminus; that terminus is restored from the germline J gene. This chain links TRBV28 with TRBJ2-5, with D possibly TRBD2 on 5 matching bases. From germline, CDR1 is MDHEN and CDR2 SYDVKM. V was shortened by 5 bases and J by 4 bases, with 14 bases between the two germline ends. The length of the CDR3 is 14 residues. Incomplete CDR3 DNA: TGTGCCAGCAGTACCAAAACGGGGTTAGAGACC. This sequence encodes CASSTKTGLET. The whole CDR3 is CASSTKTGLETQYF.

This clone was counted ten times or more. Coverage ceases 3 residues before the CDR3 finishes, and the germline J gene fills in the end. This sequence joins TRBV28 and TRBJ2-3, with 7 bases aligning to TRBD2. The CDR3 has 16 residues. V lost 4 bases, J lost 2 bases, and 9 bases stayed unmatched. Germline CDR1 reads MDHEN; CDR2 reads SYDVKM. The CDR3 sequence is CASSSPTAGNTDTQYF. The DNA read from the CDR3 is TGTGCCAGCAGTTCCCCAACAGCGGGAAACACAGATACG.

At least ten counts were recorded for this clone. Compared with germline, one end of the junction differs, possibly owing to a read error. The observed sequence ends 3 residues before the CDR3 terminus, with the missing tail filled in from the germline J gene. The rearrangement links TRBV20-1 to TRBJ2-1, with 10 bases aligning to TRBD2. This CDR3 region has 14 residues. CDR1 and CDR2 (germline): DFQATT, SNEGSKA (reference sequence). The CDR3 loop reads CSARAGGSHNEQFF. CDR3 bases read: TGCAGTGCCAGAGCGGGGGGGTCACACAATGAG.

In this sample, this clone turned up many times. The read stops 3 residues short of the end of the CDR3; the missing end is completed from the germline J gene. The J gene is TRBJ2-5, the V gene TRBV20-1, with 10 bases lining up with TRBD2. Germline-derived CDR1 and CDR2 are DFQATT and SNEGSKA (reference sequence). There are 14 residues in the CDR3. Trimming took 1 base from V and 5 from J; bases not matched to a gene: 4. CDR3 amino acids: CSARGGLADETQYF. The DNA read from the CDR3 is TGCAGTGCTAGAGGAGGACTAGCGGACGAGACC.

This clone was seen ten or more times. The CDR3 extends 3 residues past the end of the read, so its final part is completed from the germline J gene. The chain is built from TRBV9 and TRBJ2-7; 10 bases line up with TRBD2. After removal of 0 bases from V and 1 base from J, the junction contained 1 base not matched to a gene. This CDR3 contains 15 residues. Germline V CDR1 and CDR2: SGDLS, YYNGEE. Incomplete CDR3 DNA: TGTGCCAGCAGCGTAGGTAGCGGGGGGTCCTACGAG. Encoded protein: CASSVGSGGSYE. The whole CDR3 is CASSVGSGGSYEQYF.

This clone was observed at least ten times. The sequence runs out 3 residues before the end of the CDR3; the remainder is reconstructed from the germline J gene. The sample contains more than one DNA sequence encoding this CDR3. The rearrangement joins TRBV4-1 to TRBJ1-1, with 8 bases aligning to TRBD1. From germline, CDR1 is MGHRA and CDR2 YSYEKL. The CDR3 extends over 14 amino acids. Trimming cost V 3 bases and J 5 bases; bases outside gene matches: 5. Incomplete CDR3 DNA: TGCGCCAGCAGCCATCCCGGACAGGGAACTGAA. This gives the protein CASSHPGQGTE. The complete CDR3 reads CASSHPGQGTEAFF.

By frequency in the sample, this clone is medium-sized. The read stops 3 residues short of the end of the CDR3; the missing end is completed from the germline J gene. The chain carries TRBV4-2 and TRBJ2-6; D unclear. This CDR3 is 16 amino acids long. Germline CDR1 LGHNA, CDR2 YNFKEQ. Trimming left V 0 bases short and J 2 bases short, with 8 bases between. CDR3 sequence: CASSQEVAPGANVLTF. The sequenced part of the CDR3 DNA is TGTGCCAGCAGCCAAGAGGTGGCCCCTGGGGCCAACGTC.

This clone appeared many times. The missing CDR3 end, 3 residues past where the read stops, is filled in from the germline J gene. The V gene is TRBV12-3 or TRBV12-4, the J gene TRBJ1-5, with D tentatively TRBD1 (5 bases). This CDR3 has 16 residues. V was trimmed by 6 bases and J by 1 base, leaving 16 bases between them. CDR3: CASSFTGGRSNQPQHF. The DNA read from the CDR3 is TGTGCCAGCAGCTTTACAGGAGGTAGGAGCAATCAGCCC.